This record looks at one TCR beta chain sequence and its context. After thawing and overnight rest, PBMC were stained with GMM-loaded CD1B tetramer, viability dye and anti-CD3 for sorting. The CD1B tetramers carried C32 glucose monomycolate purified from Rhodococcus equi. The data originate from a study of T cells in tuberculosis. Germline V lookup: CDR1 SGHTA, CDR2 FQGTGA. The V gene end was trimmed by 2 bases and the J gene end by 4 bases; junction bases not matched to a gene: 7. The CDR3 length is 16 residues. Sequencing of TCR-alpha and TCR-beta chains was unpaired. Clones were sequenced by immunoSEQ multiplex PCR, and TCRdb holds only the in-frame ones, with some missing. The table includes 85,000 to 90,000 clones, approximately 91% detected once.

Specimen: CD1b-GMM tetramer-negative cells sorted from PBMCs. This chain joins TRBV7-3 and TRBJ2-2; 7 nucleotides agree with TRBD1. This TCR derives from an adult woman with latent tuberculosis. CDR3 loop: CASSLHGAGGTGELFF. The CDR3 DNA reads TGTGCCAGCAGCTTACACGGGGCAGGGGGCACCGGGGAGCTGTTTTTT.